This section outlines one T cell receptor (beta chain) sequence together with its context. Its antigen is not known. Then a second PCR, running roughly 7 to 11 cycles, was carried out with a sample-barcoded 5' primer and a J-beta primer mix. TCRdb passed the 5' RACE reads through MiXCR, listing each CDR3 protein once. The sample carries about 760,000 distinct CDR3 sequences, roughly three fifths recorded once. This sample is drawn from a study of blood T cells in healthy people across ages. CDR1 is MNHEY, CDR2 SMNVEV, per germline (reference sequence). With 3 bases removed from V and 6 bases from J, the gap between germline ends came to 14 bases. CDR3 size: 14 residues. Whole-study results and caveats: Diversity was estimated from one million T cells, and these estimates were considered underestimates. More naive CD4+ cells and higher diversity marked long-lived donors relative to aged donors.

The sequenced sample was blood. The sequence was obtained from a middle-aged man in good health. This chain connects TRBV27 to TRBJ1-2; a weak D match, TRBD1 (5 bases). CDR3 loop: CASSFDSGGNGYTF. As DNA, the CDR3 is TGTGCCAGCAGTTTTGACAGCGGGGGGAATGGCTACACCTTC.